One and the same sample provided the 3 T cell receptor beta chains below, sequenced in a study of T cell changes during pregnancy in multiple sclerosis. Here immunoSEQ multiplex PCR was the method, and the copy in TCRdb shows in-frame clones only, minus some. The sample lists tens of thousands of clones; about nine tenths were seen once. The sample here was peripheral blood, taken in the first trimester of pregnancy. Receptors originate from a female donor in good health, enrolled as a control in a pregnancy study.

The rearrangement uses TRBV11-2 and TRBJ1-3; D gene uncertain. The V and J ends lost 1 base and 0 bases respectively, with 7 bases between them. The germline V gene encodes CDR1 SGHAT and CDR2 FQNNGV. CDR3 length: 15 residues. The CDR3 reads CASSLGVFSGNTIYF. As DNA, the CDR3 is TGTGCCAGCAGCTTAGGAGTGTTCTCTGGAAACACCATATATTTT.

The genes are TRBV5-4 and TRBJ2-1; TRBD1 matches 8 bases. CDR1 is SGHNT, CDR2 YYREEE, per germline (reference sequence). CDR3 size: 14 residues. J was trimmed by 7 bases and V by 5 bases; bases with no gene match: 8. The CDR3 region has the DNA TGTGCCAGCAGGGCCCAGGGGGCCGTTAATGAGCAGTTCTTC. It specifies CASRAQGAVNEQFF.

The chain joins TRBV30 to TRBJ1-2, with TRBD1 identical over 9 bases. J was trimmed by 4 bases and V by 5 bases; bases with no gene match: 8. Looked up from germline, CDR1 is GTSNPN and CDR2 is SVGIG (reference sequence). The CDR3 spans 14 residues. CDR3: CAWATGGLPYGYTF. The CDR3 bases are TGTGCCTGGGCAACAGGGGGCCTTCCCTATGGCTACACCTTC.